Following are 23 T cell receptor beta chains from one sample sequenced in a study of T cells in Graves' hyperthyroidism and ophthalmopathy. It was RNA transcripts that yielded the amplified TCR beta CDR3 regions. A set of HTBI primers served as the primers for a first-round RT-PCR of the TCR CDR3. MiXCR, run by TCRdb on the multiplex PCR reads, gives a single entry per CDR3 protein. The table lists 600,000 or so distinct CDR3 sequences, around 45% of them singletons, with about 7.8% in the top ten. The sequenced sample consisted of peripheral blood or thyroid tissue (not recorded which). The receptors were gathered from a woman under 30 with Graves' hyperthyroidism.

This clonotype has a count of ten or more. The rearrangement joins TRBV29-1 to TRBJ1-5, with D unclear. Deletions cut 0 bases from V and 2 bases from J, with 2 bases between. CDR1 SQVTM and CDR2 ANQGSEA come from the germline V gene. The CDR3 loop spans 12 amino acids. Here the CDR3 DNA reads TGCAGCGTTGAAGATGGCAATCAGCCCCAGCATTTT. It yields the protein CSVEDGNQPQHF.

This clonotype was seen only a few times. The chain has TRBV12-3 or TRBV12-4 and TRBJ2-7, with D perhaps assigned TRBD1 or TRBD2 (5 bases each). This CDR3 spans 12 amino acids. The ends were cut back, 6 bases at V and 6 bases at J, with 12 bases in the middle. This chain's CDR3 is CASSALGGEQYF. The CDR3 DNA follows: TGTGCCAGCAGCGCCCTTGGGGGCGAGCAGTACTTC.

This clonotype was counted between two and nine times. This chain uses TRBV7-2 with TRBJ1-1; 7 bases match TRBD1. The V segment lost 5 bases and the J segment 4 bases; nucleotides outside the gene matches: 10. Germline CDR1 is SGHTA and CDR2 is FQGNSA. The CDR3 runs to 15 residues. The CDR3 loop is CASSPWPDRVTEAFF. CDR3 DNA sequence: TGTGCCAGCAGCCCATGGCCCGACAGGGTCACTGAAGCTTTCTTT. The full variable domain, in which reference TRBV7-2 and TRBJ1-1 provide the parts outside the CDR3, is GAGVSQSPSNKVTEKGKDVELRCDPISGHTALYWYRQSLGQGLEFLIYFQGNSAPDKSGLPSDRFSAERTGGSVSTLTIQRTQQEDSAVYLCASSPWPDRVTEAFFGQGTRLTVV.

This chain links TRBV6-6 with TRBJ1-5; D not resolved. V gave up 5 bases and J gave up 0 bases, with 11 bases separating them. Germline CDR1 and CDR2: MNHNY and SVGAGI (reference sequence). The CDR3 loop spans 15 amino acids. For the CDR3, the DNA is TGTGCCAGCAGTGAAGGGTCAGTTAGCAATCAGCCCCAGCATTTT. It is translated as CASSEGSVSNQPQHF.

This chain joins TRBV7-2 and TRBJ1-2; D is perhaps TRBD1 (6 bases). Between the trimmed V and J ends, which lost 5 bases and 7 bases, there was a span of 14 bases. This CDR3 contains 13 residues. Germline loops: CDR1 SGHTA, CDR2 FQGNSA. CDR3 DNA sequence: TGTGCCAGCAGCCCGGACAGATTCTCTGGCTACACCTTC. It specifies CASSPDRFSGYTF.

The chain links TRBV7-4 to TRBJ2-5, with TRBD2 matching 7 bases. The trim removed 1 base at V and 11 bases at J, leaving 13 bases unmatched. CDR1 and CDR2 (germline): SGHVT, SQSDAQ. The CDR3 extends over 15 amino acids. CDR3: CASSLGRERGNEQYF. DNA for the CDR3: TGTGCCAGCAGCTTAGGGCGGGAGCGGGGCAATGAGCAGTACTTC.

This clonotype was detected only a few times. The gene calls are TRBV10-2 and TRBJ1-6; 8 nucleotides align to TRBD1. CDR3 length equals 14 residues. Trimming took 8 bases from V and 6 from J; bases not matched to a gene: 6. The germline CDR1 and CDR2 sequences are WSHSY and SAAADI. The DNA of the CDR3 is TGCGCCAGCTTCCCGGGACAGGCTAATTCACCCCTCCACTTT. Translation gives CASFPGQANSPLHF.

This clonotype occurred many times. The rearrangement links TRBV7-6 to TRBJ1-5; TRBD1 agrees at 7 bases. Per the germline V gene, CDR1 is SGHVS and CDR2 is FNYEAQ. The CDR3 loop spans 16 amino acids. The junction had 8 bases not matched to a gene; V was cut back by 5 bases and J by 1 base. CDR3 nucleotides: TGTGCCAGCAGCCAGAGACAGGGCGGAAGCAATCAGCCCCAGCATTTT. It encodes CASSQRQGGSNQPQHF.

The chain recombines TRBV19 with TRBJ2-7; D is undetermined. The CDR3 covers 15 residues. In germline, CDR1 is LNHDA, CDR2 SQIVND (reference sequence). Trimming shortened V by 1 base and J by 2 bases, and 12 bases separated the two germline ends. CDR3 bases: TGTGCCAGTAGTATAGCTGTTGGCAGTACCTACGAGCAGTACTTC. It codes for CASSIAVGSTYEQYF.

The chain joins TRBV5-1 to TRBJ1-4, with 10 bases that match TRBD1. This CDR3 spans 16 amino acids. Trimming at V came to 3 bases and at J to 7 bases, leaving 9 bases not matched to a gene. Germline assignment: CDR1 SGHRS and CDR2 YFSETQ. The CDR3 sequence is CASSSDRGRRGEKLFF. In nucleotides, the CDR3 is TGCGCCAGCAGCTCTGACAGGGGGCGGCGGGGTGAAAAACTGTTTTTT.

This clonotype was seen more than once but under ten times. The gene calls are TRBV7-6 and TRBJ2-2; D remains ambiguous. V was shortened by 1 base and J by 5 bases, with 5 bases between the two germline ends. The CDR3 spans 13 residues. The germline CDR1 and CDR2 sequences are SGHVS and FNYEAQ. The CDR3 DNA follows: TGTGCCAGCAGCTTAGGGGAAACCGGGGAGCTGTTTTTT. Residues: CASSLGETGELFF.

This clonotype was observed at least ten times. This CDR3 is CASSGAGTASYEQYF. The CDR3 DNA reads TGTGCCAGCAGTGGGGCTGGGACAGCCTCCTACGAGCAGTACTTC. The rearrangement uses TRBV2 and TRBJ2-7; 7 nucleotides line up with TRBD1. The V gene end was trimmed by 4 bases and the J gene end by 0 bases; junction bases not matched to a gene: 6. The CDR3 has 15 amino acids. The germline V gene encodes CDR1 SNHLY and CDR2 FYNNEI. The full variable domain, rest sourced from reference TRBV2 and TRBJ2-7, is EPEVTQTPSHQVTQMGQEVILRCVPISNHLYFYWYRQILGQKVEFLVSFYNNEISEKSEIFDDQFSVERPDGSNFTLKIRSTKLEDSAMYFCASSGAGTASYEQYFGPGTRLTVT.

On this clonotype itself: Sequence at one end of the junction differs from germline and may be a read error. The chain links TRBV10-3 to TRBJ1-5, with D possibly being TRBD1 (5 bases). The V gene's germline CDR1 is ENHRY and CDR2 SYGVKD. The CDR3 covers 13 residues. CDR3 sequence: CASRDGSNRPQHF. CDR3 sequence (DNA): TGTGCCAGCAGGGACGGTAGCAATCGGCCCCAGCATTTT.

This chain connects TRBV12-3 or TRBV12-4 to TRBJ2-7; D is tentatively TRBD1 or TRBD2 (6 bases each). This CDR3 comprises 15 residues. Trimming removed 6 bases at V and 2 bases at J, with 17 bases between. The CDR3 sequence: CASSHLGGLTYEQYF. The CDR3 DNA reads TGTGCCAGCAGCCATCTGGGGGGCCTTACCTACGAGCAGTACTTC.

The CDR3 reads CASRTGRENTEAFF. In nucleotides, the CDR3 is TGTGCCAGTAGGACAGGGCGGGAGAACACTGAAGCTTTCTTT. The J gene is TRBJ1-1, the V gene TRBV19, with 7 positions matching TRBD1. Germline loops: CDR1 LNHDA, CDR2 SQIVND (reference sequence). The CDR3 is 14 residues long. J lost 1 base, V lost 6 bases, and 5 bases had no gene match.

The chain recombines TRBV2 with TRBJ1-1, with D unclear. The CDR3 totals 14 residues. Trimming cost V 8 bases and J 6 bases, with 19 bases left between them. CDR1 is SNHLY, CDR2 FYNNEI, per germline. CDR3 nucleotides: TGTGCCAGCTCACTGGGAGGATCGGGTGCTGAAGCTTTCTTT. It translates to CASSLGGSGAEAFF.

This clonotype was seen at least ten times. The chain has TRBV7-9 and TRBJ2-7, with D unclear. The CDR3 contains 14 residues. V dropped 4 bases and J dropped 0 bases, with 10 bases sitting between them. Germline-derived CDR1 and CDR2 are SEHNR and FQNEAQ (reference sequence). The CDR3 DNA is TGTGCCAGCAGCTCTGCCGCCGGCTCCTACGAGCAGTACTTC. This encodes CASSSAAGSYEQYF.

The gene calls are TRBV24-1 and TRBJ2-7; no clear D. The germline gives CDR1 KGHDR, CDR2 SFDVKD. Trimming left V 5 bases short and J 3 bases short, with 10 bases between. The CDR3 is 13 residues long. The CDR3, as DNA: TGTGCCACCAGTGGCTGGAGACTCTACGAGCAGTACTTC. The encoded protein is CATSGWRLYEQYF.

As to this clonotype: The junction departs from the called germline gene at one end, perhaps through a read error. The CDR3 sequence: CAASDPGRAGINEQYF. CDR3 coding DNA: TGTGCCGCCAGTGACCCCGGACGGGCGGGCATCAACGAGCAGTACTTC. The J gene is TRBJ2-7, the V gene TRBV24-1; a possible D gene is TRBD2 (5 bases). This CDR3 has 16 amino acids. Germline-derived CDR1 and CDR2 are KGHDR and SFDVKD.

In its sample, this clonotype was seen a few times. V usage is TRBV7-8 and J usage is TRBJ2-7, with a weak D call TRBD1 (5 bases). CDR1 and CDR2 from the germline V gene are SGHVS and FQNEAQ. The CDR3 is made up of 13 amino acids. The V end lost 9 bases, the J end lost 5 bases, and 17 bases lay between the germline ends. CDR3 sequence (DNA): TGTGCCAGTCGGGTTTGGGGCGCAGACGAGCAGTACTTC. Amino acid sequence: CASRVWGADEQYF.

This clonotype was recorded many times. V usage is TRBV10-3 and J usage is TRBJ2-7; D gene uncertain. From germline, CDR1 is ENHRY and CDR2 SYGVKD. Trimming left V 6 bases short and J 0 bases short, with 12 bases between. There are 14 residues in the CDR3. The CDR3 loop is CAIREHGNSYEQYF. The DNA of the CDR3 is TGTGCCATCAGGGAACACGGAAACTCCTACGAGCAGTACTTC.

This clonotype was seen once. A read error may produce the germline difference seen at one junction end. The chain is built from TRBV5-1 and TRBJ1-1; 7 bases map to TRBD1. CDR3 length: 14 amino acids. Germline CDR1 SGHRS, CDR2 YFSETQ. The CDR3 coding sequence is TGCGCCAGCAGCCGCCGGGACAGAGACACTCAAGCTTTCTTT. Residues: CASSRRDRDTQAFF.

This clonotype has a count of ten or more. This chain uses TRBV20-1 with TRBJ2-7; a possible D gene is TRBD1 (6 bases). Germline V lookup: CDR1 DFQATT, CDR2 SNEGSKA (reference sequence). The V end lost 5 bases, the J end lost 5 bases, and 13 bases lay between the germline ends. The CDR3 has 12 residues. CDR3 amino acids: CSAGGPWDEQYF. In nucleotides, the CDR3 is TGCAGTGCTGGGGGCCCGTGGGACGAGCAGTACTTC.